This is a list of T cell receptor beta chains from one sample in a study of T cell responses to AZD1222 COVID-19 vaccine. Produced via immunoSEQ multiplex PCR; TCRdb's table is partial and in-frame only. The sample has approximately 150,000 clones, over 90% seen once; the top ten hold about 5%. The sequences come from peripheral blood, collected on day 0 of AZD1222 vaccination. These receptors all come from an adult in good health. The CDR3 runs from the conserved cysteine through the conserved F or W. Each record gives: J gene, V gene, clone size, D gene, CDR3 protein, CDR3 DNA. D genes are given only for firm matches. Size tells how often a clone was seen (once, few, many) or the class of an expanded clone, and some rows leave it out.

TRBJ2-3 TRBV7-3 NA NA CASSLTFLDTQYF TGTGCCAGCAGCTTAACGTTCTTAGATACGCAGTATTTT
TRBJ2-6 TRBV19 NA NA CASHTGSGANVLTF TGTGCCAGTCATACAGGCTCCGGGGCCAACGTCCTGACTTTC
TRBJ2-7 TRBV27 NA TRBD1 CASSRTGPYEQYF TGTGCCAGCAGTCGGACAGGGCCCTACGAGCAGTACTTC
TRBJ2-1 TRBV7-9 NA TRBD1 CASSPLDRPYNEQFF TGTGCCAGCAGCCCCCTGGACAGGCCCTACAATGAGCAGTTCTTC
TRBJ1-3 TRBV20-1 NA NA CSASAPPRRRGISGNTIYF TGCAGTGCTAGTGCCCCCCCTCGCCGGCGGGGGATCTCTGGAAACACCATATATTTT
TRBJ1-1 TRBV6-2/TRBV6-3 NA NA CASSHRAPEAFF TGTGCCAGCAGCCACAGGGCCCCTGAAGCTTTCTTT
TRBJ2-1 TRBV27 few NA CASSSLLPREQFF TGTGCCAGCAGTTCTCTACTCCCTCGGGAGCAGTTCTTC
TRBJ2-1 TRBV5-4 NA TRBD2 CASSFGFSGGFYNEQFF TGTGCCAGCAGCTTCGGCTTTAGCGGGGGATTCTACAATGAGCAGTTCTTC
TRBJ2-7 TRBV4-1 NA NA CASSPRTDPYEQYF TGCGCCAGCAGCCCTAGGACTGACCCCTACGAGCAGTACTTC
TRBJ1-3 TRBV29-1 NA NA CSAGLGHSGNTIYF TGCAGCGCCGGTCTTGGCCACTCTGGAAACACCATATATTTT
TRBJ1-5 TRBV19 NA NA CASSILGRRNQPQHF TGTGCCAGTAGTATTTTAGGACGGCGGAATCAGCCCCAGCATTTT
TRBJ2-7 TRBV27 NA TRBD1 CASSNRQGAYEQYF TGTGCCAGCAGCAACCGACAGGGGGCTTACGAGCAGTACTTC
TRBJ2-1 TRBV29-1 NA TRBD1 CSVDPNGTGGGEQFF TGCAGCGTGGATCCGAACGGGACAGGGGGCGGAGAACAGTTCTTC
TRBJ1-5 TRBV18 NA TRBD1 CASSLGQGNQPQHF TGTGCCAGCTCTCTTGGACAGGGCAATCAGCCCCAGCATTTT
TRBJ2-1 TRBV7-2 NA TRBD2 CASSRGVGEFF TGTGCCAGCAGCCGGGGGGTTGGGGAGTTCTTC
TRBJ1-1 TRBV5-1 NA NA CASGQVNTEAFF TGCGCCAGTGGTCAAGTGAACACTGAAGCTTTCTTT
TRBJ1-2 TRBV6-5 NA NA CASSYSVLDYGYTF TGTGCCAGCAGTTACTCGGTTCTGGACTATGGCTACACCTTC
TRBJ1-2 TRBV7-6 NA NA CASSLAAGNSVGYTF TGTGCCAGCAGCTTAGCCGCAGGGAACAGCGTGGGCTACACCTTC
TRBJ1-1 TRBV30 NA NA CAWSLGGNTEAFF TGTGCCTGGAGCCTCGGCGGGAACACTGAAGCTTTCTTT
TRBJ1-5 TRBV27 NA NA CASSLEPVNQPQHF TGTGCCAGCAGTTTAGAACCTGTCAATCAGCCCCAGCATTTT
TRBJ2-7 TRBV10-1 few TRBD1 CASSEARGTAPDEQYF TGCGCCAGCAGTGAGGCGAGGGGGACAGCCCCTGACGAGCAGTACTTC
TRBJ2-1 TRBV6-4 NA NA CASSDPSLGNEQFF TGTGCCAGCAGTGACCCTAGCCTAGGGAATGAGCAGTTCTTC